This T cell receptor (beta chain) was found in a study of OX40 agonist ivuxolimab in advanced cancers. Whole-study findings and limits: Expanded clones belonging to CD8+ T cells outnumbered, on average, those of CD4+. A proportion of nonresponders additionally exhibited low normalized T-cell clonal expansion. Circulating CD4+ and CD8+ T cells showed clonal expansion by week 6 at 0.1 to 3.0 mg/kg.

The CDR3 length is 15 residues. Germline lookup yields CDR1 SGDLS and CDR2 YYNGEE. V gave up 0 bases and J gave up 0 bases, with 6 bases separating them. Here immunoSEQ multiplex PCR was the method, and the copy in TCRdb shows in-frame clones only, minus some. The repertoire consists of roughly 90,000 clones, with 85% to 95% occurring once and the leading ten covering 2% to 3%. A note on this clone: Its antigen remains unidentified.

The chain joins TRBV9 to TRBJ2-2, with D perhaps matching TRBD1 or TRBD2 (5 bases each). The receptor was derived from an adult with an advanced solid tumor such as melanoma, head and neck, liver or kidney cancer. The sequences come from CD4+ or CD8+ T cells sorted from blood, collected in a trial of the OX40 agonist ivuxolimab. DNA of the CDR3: TGTGCCAGCAGCGTAGGGGGGTCGAACACCGGGGAGCTGTTTTTT. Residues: CASSVGGSNTGELFF. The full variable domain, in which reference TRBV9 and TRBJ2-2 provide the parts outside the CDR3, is DSGVTQTPKHLITATGQRVTLRCSPRSGDLSVYWYQQSLDQGLQFLIQYYNGEERAKGNILERFSAQQFPDLHSELNLSSLELGDSALYFCASSVGGSNTGELFFGEGSRLTVL.